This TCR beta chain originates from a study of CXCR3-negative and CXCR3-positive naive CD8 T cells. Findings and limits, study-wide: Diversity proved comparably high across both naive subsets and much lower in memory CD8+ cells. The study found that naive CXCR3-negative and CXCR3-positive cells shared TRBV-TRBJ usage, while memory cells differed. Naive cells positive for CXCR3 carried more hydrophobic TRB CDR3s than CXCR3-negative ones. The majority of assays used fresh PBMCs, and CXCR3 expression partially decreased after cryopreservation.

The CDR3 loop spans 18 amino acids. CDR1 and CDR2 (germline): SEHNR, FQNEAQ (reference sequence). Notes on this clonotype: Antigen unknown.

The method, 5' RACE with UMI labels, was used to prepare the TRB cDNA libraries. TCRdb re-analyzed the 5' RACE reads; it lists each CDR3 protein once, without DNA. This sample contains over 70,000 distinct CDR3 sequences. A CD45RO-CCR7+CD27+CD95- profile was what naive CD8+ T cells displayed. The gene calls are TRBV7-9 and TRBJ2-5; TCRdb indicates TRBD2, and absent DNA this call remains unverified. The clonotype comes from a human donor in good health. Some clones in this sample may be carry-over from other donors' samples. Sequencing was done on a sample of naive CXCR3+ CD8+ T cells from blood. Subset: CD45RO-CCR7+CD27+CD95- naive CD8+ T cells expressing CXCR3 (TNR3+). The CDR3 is CASSLPNTGTSVMETQYF.